Presented here are 29 T cell receptor beta chains from one specimen sequenced in a study of shared clonotypes between healthy human individuals. This table comes from immunoSEQ multiplex PCR, and its TCRdb copy is limited to in-frame clones, with some not included. The repertoire holds around 2.5 million clones, with roughly 93% as singletons. The specimen was naive CD4+ T cells from PBMCs. Documented subset: CD45RA+ positively selected. Receptor source: a young man in good health. Some clones in this sample may be carry-over from other donors' samples.

The chain links TRBV5-1 to TRBJ2-5; maybe TRBD2 (6 bases). CDR3 length: 16 residues. The germline V and J ends were trimmed by 0 bases and 7 bases, with 19 bases remaining between them. CDR1 and CDR2 (germline): SGHRS, YFSETQ. The CDR3 here is CASSLEGGTGVGTQYF. For the CDR3, the DNA is TGCGCCAGCAGCTTGGAAGGAGGGACGGGAGTGGGGACCCAGTACTTC.

The chain is built from TRBV28 and TRBJ2-5; 10 bases match TRBD1. The V gene end was trimmed by 0 bases and the J gene end by 7 bases; junction bases not matched to a gene: 11. Germline V gene data show CDR1 as MDHEN and CDR2 as SYDVKM. The CDR3 length is 17 residues. The CDR3, as DNA: TGTGCCAGCAGTTTATGGACAGGACAGGGGGGTATAGGGACCCAGTACTTC. It encodes CASSLWTGQGGIGTQYF.

V and J are TRBV11-2 and TRBJ2-1; no clear D gene. With 1 base removed from V and 0 bases from J, the gap between germline ends came to 10 bases. CDR1 and CDR2 from the germline V gene are SGHAT and FQNNGV. This CDR3 is built from 16 residues. Here the CDR3 reads CASSLVGPSSYNEQFF. The CDR3 nucleotides read TGTGCCAGCAGCTTAGTTGGGCCGAGCTCCTACAATGAGCAGTTCTTC. Using reference TRBV11-2 and TRBJ2-1 for the parts outside the CDR3, the full variable domain is EAGVAQSPRYKIIEKRQSVAFWCNPISGHATLYWYQQILGQGPKLLIQFQNNGVVDDSQLPKDRFSAERLKGVDSTLKIQPAKLEDSAVYLCASSLVGPSSYNEQFFGPGTRLTVL.

The chain employs TRBV7-2 and TRBJ2-6; a weak D match, TRBD1 (5 bases). CDR1 is SGHTA, CDR2 FQGNSA, per germline. The V end was cut by 1 base, the J end by 0 bases, with 16 bases between. This CDR3 spans 19 amino acids. CDR3: CASSLVRQGFLSGANVLTF. The DNA of the CDR3 is TGTGCCAGCAGCTTAGTAAGGCAGGGATTTCTCTCTGGGGCCAACGTCCTGACTTTC.

The chain is built from TRBV30 and TRBJ2-7; no clear D. V lost 0 bases, J lost 2 bases, and 8 bases lay in between. Germline CDR1 GTSNPN, CDR2 SVGIG (reference sequence). This CDR3 comprises 13 residues. The CDR3 nucleotides read TGTGCCTGGAGTGTGCGCGAAACCTACGAGCAGTACTTC. This encodes CAWSVRETYEQYF.

J is TRBJ2-5 and V is TRBV5-1, with TRBD2 identical over 11 bases. The germline V gene encodes CDR1 SGHRS and CDR2 YFSETQ. V lost 0 bases to trimming and J lost 2 bases; unmatched junction nucleotides: 15. The CDR3 covers 20 residues. Here the CDR3 reads CASSLGLAGGPTMGQETQYF. CDR3 sequence (DNA): TGCGCCAGCAGCTTGGGGCTAGCGGGAGGACCTACCATGGGGCAAGAGACCCAGTACTTC.

This clone appeared a single time. The J gene is TRBJ2-1, the V gene TRBV4-1; D gene ambiguous. The CDR3 extends over 15 amino acids. Germline V gene sequence: CDR1 MGHRA, CDR2 YSYEKL. Trimming left V 4 bases short and J 0 bases short, with 10 bases between. Here the CDR3 DNA reads TGCGCCAGCAGCCCGAGCCAGAGCTCCTACAATGAGCAGTTCTTC. It codes for CASSPSQSSYNEQFF.

This chain links TRBV28 with TRBJ2-1; 9 nucleotides agree with TRBD2. J was trimmed by 4 bases and V by 8 bases; bases with no gene match: 9. Germline V gene lookup returns CDR1 MDHEN and CDR2 SYDVKM. CDR3 length: 15 amino acids. This CDR3 reads CASGPREGGYNEQFF. The CDR3, as DNA: TGTGCCAGCGGGCCGCGGGAGGGAGGGTACAATGAGCAGTTCTTC.

This rearrangement joins TRBV11-3 to TRBJ2-7; no definite D call. CDR1 is SGHNT, CDR2 YENEEA, per germline. V was shortened by 0 bases and J by 7 bases, with 13 bases between the two germline ends. The CDR3 is 14 residues long. The CDR3 coding sequence is TGTGCCAGCAGCTTAGATTTGACATTAGGGGAGCAGTACTTC. This sequence encodes CASSLDLTLGEQYF.

The chain is built from TRBV6-1 and TRBJ2-7, with D perhaps matching TRBD2 (6 bases). The length of the CDR3 is 13 residues. Trimming removed 7 bases at V and 2 bases at J, with 12 bases between. The germline V gene encodes CDR1 MNHNS and CDR2 SASEGT. CDR3 sequence (DNA): TGTGCCAGCAATGGCGGGATCACCTACGAGCAGTACTTC. Protein: CASNGGITYEQYF.

The chain uses TRBV27 and TRBJ2-5; 8 bases match TRBD2. Germline V gene data show CDR1 as MNHEY and CDR2 as SMNVEV (reference sequence). The V segment lost 3 bases and the J segment 1 base; nucleotides outside the gene matches: 19. This CDR3 spans 20 amino acids. CDR3 region: CASSFRWLAGAVPFQETQYF. CDR3 sequence (DNA): TGTGCCAGCAGTTTTAGATGGCTAGCGGGCGCGGTCCCCTTCCAAGAGACCCAGTACTTC.

In the case of this clone: Other nucleotide sequences in the sample specify the same CDR3. The CDR3 bases are TGTGCCAGCAGTGAGGAGGGGTATGGCTACACCTTC. Translated: CASSEEGYGYTF. The V and J genes are TRBV2 and TRBJ1-2; possible D gene TRBD1, 5 bases. The CDR3 sequence is 12 residues long. Germline V lookup: CDR1 SNHLY, CDR2 FYNNEI. V was clipped by 3 bases and J by 5 bases, with 7 bases between them.

This chain links TRBV6-5 with TRBJ1-1, with a weak D call TRBD1 (6 bases). The CDR3 has 13 residues. Trimming cost V 10 bases and J 5 bases, with 17 bases left between them. Germline V gene lookup returns CDR1 MNHEY and CDR2 SVGAGI. The CDR3 spells CAIYNGGLTEAFF. The CDR3 region has the DNA TGTGCCATCTACAACGGGGGCTTGACTGAAGCTTTCTTT.

This clone was found once. This chain links TRBV7-2 with TRBJ2-1; 12 nucleotides align to TRBD2. This CDR3 is built from 15 residues. V lost 3 bases to trimming and J lost 8 bases; unmatched junction nucleotides: 5. Looked up from germline, CDR1 is SGHTA and CDR2 is FQGNSA. The CDR3: CASSFRTSGNHEQFF. In nucleotides, the CDR3 is TGTGCCAGCAGCTTTAGGACTAGCGGGAATCATGAGCAGTTCTTC.

The chain is built from TRBV19 and TRBJ1-2; 7 positions match TRBD1. This CDR3 is 18 amino acids long. CDR1 and CDR2 (germline): LNHDA, SQIVND (reference sequence). Unmatched junction bases numbered 16, after V lost 6 bases and J lost 0 bases. This CDR3 reads CASSSWGGQSTSNYGYTF. The DNA for the CDR3 is TGTGCCAGTAGCTCTTGGGGGGGACAGAGTACGTCTAACTATGGCTACACCTTC.

The chain is built from TRBV16 and TRBJ1-2; 7 nucleotides line up with TRBD1. Unmatched junction bases numbered 2, after V lost 0 bases and J lost 7 bases. The CDR3 sequence is 13 residues long. CDR1 and CDR2 (germline): KGHSY, FQNENV. CDR3 residues: CASSQSSGGGYTF. CDR3 coding DNA: TGTGCCAGCAGCCAATCGTCAGGGGGTGGCTACACCTTC.

This clone came up once. V and J are TRBV4-3 and TRBJ2-7; D gene unclear. V was trimmed by 2 bases and J by 7 bases, leaving 9 bases between them. Germline V gives CDR1 LGHNA, CDR2 YSLEER. This CDR3 contains 12 residues. The CDR3 sequence is CASSQNLGEQYF. The CDR3 coding sequence is TGCGCCAGCAGCCAAAACTTGGGGGAGCAGTACTTC.

This clone has more than one count but fewer than ten. Distinct nucleotide sequences in the sample also encode this CDR3. This sequence joins TRBV30 and TRBJ1-1; the D is unclear. The CDR3 is 13 amino acids. Germline V gene data show CDR1 as GTSNPN and CDR2 as SVGIG (reference sequence). Trimming shortened V by 0 bases and J by 0 bases, and 5 bases separated the two germline ends. The CDR3 DNA follows: TGTGCCTGGAGTGTCAGTCTGAACACTGAAGCTTTCTTT. Its protein is CAWSVSLNTEAFF.

The chain joins TRBV28 to TRBJ2-7; D is unresolved. This CDR3 has 13 residues. The V gene's germline CDR1 is MDHEN and CDR2 SYDVKM. V was clipped by 3 bases and J by 4 bases, with 10 bases between them. The chain's CDR3 is CASSFRAIYEQYF. In DNA form, the CDR3 reads TGTGCCAGCAGTTTTAGGGCGATTTACGAGCAGTACTTC.

This chain connects TRBV12-5 to TRBJ2-3, with D hard to call. Germline CDR1 LGHNT, CDR2 FRNRAP. The CDR3 totals 12 residues. V was cut by 7 bases and J by 3 bases, with 8 bases left in between. As DNA, the CDR3 is TGTGCTAGTGCCTCCCTTACAGATACGCAGTATTTT. This gives the protein CASASLTDTQYF.

The chain carries TRBV18 and TRBJ2-7; 9 bases are shared with TRBD1. V gave up 3 bases and J gave up 5 bases; unmatched junction bases: 5. The CDR3 contains 14 residues. Germline V lookup: CDR1 KGHSH, CDR2 LQKENI. The CDR3 DNA is TGTGCCAGCTCACCCCGGACAGGGGTCAACGAGCAGTACTTC. Translated, it gives CASSPRTGVNEQYF.

This clone has only one observation. V usage is TRBV5-1 and J usage is TRBJ2-4; 7 nucleotides align to TRBD1. Germline CDR1 SGHRS, CDR2 YFSETQ. V lost 4 bases to trimming and J lost 2 bases; unmatched junction nucleotides: 9. There are 16 residues in the CDR3. The CDR3 protein is CASSAQGVGSKNIQYF. CDR3 nucleotides: TGCGCCAGCAGCGCCCAGGGGGTCGGGTCCAAAAACATTCAGTACTTC.

The chain has TRBV4-3 and TRBJ2-5; D is unresolved. CDR3 length: 14 residues. Germline assignment: CDR1 LGHNA and CDR2 YSLEER. Between the trimmed V and J ends, which lost 3 bases and 2 bases, there was a span of 10 bases. The CDR3 is CASSQESSQETQYF. CDR3 sequence (DNA): TGCGCCAGCAGCCAGGAATCCAGTCAAGAGACCCAGTACTTC.

This rearrangement joins TRBV6-5 to TRBJ1-1, with a possible D match to TRBD1 (5 bases). Germline CDR1 reads MNHEY; CDR2 reads SVGAGI. Trimming removed 8 bases at V and 6 bases at J, with 19 bases between. The CDR3 is 14 amino acids. The CDR3 DNA sequence: TGTGCCAGCGGACCGGGACGGGGCATACCTGAAGCTTTCTTT. This translates into CASGPGRGIPEAFF.

This clone came up once. The rearrangement links TRBV28 to TRBJ2-7; D remains unclear. Germline V gene sequence: CDR1 MDHEN, CDR2 SYDVKM. The CDR3 runs to 12 residues. V was clipped by 6 bases and J by 3 bases, with 9 bases between them. The CDR3 coding sequence is TGTGCCAGCAGGGACGAGGACTACGAGCAGTACTTC. It codes for CASRDEDYEQYF.

The chain employs TRBV7-3 and TRBJ1-2; the match to TRBD1 covers 7 bases. V shed 5 bases, J shed 8 bases, and the junction held 11 bases outside the gene matches. Germline V CDR1 and CDR2: SGHTA, FQGTGA. CDR3 length: 14 amino acids. The CDR3 DNA is TGTGCCAGCAGCGTCGAACCAAGAGGGGGCGGCTACACCTTC. It specifies CASSVEPRGGGYTF.

This chain joins TRBV7-9 and TRBJ1-1; 9 bases map to TRBD1. CDR1 is SEHNR, CDR2 FQNEAQ, per germline (reference sequence). Trimming at V came to 1 base and at J to 1 base, leaving 4 bases not matched to a gene. This CDR3 contains 16 residues. The CDR3 spells CASSLGQGVTNTEAFF. CDR3 nucleotides: TGTGCCAGCAGCTTAGGACAGGGGGTGACGAACACTGAAGCTTTCTTT.

As concerns this clone: Different DNA sequences within this sample yield the same CDR3. V and J are TRBV28 and TRBJ1-2; D gene uncertain. The V gene's germline CDR1 is MDHEN and CDR2 SYDVKM. The CDR3 covers 10 residues. The V gene lost 4 bases and the J gene lost 8 bases, with 5 bases spanning the gap. Written as DNA, the CDR3 is TGTGCCAGCAGTTCCCCAGGCTACACCTTC. Residues: CASSSPGYTF.

The V gene is TRBV19, the J gene TRBJ2-2; D unresolved. V was pared by 5 bases and J by 6 bases, with 7 bases between. The length of the CDR3 is 12 residues. Germline lookup yields CDR1 LNHDA and CDR2 SQIVND (reference sequence). CDR3 in DNA: TGTGCCAGTAGTGAGTGGCCCGGGGAGCTGTTTTTT. Amino acids: CASSEWPGELFF.